These T cell receptor beta chains were read from a single sample in a study of response to subunit inactivated influenza vaccine. TCRdb recomputed calls from the RT-PCR reads with MiXCR, one row per CDR3 protein. The profile shows 530,000 or so distinct CDR3 sequences, around 13% of them singletons. Sequencing was performed on PBMCs from blood, taken 11 to 12 days after vaccination. All receptors come from a man aged 45-65 years who received an inactivated influenza vaccine. The CDR3 runs from the conserved cysteine through the conserved F or W. D genes are given only for firm matches. Not all rows give a size; the values are once, few, many and, for expanded clones, a class.

many	TRBJ2-2	15	TRBV6-1	-	TGTGCCAGCAGCCATGTCATTGGGGCTGGCGGGGAGCTGTTTTTT	CASSHVIGAGGELFF
-	TRBJ1-5	14	TRBV13	-	TGTGCCAGCAGCTTACGGGCAGACAATCAGCCCCAGCATTTT	CASSLRADNQPQHF
few	TRBJ2-7	15	TRBV28	TRBD2	TGTGCCAGCAGACCACAGGGCGGGGGGGGGAACGAGCAGTACTTC	CASRPQGGGGNEQYF
-	TRBJ1-6	15	TRBV12-3/TRBV12-4	TRBD1	TGTGCCAGCAGTACCCCGACAGGGTTAAATTCACCCCTCCACTTT	CASSTPTGLNSPLHF
-	TRBJ1-1	15	TRBV11-2	-	TGTGCCAGCAGCTTGCAGGTAACGGGGGACACTGAAGCTTTCTTT	CASSLQVTGDTEAFF
-	TRBJ2-5	17	TRBV20-1	TRBD2	TGCAGTGCTTTACGGGGACTAGCGGGAGGATTAGGGGAGACCCAGTACTTC	CSALRGLAGGLGETQYF
few	TRBJ2-1	22	TRBV15	-	TGTGCCACCAGCAACCGTGAGGGACTTACAAATTTTAACAGCGAGCCTCGGGATGAGCAGTTCTTC	CATSNREGLTNFNSEPRDEQFF
-	TRBJ2-6	18	TRBV12-3/TRBV12-4	TRBD1	TGTGCCAGCAGTCTACCCGGGACAGTTTCCTCTGGGGCCAACGTCCTGACTTTC	CASSLPGTVSSGANVLTF
-	TRBJ2-1	16	TRBV18	-	TGTGCCAGCTCACCACAACAACAGGGTTCCTACAATGAGCAGTTCTTC	CASSPQQQGSYNEQFF
few	TRBJ1-1	18	TRBV11-2	-	TGTGCCAGCAGCTCTCCACTCAGGACAAGACTCTTGAACACTGAAGCTTTCTTT	CASSSPLRTRLLNTEAFF
-	TRBJ2-3	15	TRBV3-1	TRBD2	TGTGCCACCGCAACCTCTAGCGGGAGAACAGATACGCAGTATTTT	CATATSSGRTDTQYF
-	TRBJ2-7	14	TRBV6-5	-	TGTGCCAGCAGTTCCTTTGGGGGCTCGTACGAGCAGTACTTC	CASSSFGGSYEQYF